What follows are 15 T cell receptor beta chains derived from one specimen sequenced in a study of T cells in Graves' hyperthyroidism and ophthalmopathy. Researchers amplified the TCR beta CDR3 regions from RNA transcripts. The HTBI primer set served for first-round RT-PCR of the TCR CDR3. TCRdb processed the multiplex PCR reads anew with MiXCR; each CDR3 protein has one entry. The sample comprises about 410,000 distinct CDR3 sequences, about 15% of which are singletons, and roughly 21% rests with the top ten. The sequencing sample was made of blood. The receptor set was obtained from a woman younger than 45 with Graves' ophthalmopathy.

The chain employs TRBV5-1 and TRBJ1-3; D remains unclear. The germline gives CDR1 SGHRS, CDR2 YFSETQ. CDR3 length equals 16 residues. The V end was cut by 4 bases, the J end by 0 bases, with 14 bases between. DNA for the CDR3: TGCGCCAGCAGCCCGAGGGATTTAACCTCTGGAAACACCATATATTTT. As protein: CASSPRDLTSGNTIYF. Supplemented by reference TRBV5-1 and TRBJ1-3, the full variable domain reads KAGVTQTPRYLIKTRGQQVTLSCSPISGHRSVSWYQQTPGQGLQFLFEYFSETQRNKGNFPGRFSGRQFSNSRSEMNVSTLELGDSALYLCASSPRDLTSGNTIYFGEGSWLTVV.

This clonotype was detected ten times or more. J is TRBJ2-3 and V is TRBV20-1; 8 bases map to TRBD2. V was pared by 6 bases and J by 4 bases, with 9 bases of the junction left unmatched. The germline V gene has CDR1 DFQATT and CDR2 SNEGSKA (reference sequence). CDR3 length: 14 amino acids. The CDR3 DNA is TGCAGTGCCCCCCCAGCGGGGGAGTCAGATACGCAGTATTTT. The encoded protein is CSAPPAGESDTQYF.

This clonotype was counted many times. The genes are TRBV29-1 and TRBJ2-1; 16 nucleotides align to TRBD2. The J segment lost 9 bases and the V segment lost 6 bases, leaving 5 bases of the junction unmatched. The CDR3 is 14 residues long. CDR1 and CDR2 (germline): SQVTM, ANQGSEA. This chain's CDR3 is CSVGTSGGASEQFF. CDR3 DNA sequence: TGCAGCGTAGGGACTAGCGGGGGGGCGAGTGAGCAGTTCTTC.

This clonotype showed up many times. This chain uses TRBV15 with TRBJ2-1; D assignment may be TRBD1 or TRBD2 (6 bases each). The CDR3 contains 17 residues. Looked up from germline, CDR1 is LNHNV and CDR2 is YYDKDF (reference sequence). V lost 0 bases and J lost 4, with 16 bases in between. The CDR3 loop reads CATSRDGRGGPYNEQFF. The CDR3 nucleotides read TGTGCCACCAGCAGAGATGGTAGAGGGGGGCCGTACAATGAGCAGTTCTTC.

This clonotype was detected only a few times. The CDR3 sequence: CSARDSTGYTGELFF. DNA for the CDR3: TGCAGTGCTAGAGATTCTACGGGTTACACCGGGGAGCTGTTTTTT. V gene TRBV20-1 combines with J gene TRBJ2-2, with D unclear. Germline lookup yields CDR1 DFQATT and CDR2 SNEGSKA (reference sequence). The germline V and J ends were trimmed by 0 bases and 3 bases, with 11 bases remaining between them. The CDR3 sequence is 15 residues long.

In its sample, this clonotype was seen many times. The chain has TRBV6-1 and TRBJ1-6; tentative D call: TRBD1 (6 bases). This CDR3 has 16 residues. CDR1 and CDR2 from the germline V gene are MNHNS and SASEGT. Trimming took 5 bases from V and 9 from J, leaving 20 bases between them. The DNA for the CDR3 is TGTGCCAGCAGTTTTCCCCCGGGACACGGGGCTTCACCCCTCCACTTT. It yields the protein CASSFPPGHGASPLHF.

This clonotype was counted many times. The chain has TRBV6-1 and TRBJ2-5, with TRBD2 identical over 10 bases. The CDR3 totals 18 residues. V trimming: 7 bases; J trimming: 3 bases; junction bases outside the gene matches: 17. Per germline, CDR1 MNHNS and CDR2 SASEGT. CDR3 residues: CASTWGTSGGAVEETQYF. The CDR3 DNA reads TGTGCCAGCACGTGGGGGACGAGCGGGGGGGCTGTTGAAGAGACCCAGTACTTC.

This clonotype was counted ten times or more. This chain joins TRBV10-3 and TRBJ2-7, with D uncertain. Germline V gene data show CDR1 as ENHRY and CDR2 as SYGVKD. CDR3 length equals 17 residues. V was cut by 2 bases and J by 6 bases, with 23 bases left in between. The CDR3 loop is CAISELSLGFTWSEQYF. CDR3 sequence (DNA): TGTGCCATCAGTGAGCTGTCGTTGGGCTTCACGTGGTCCGAGCAGTACTTC.

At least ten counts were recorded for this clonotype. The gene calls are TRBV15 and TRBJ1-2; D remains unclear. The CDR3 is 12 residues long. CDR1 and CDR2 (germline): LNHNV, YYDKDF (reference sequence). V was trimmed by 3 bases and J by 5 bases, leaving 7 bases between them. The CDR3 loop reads CATSSGGYGYTF. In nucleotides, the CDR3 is TGTGCCACCAGCAGCGGAGGGTATGGCTACACCTTC.

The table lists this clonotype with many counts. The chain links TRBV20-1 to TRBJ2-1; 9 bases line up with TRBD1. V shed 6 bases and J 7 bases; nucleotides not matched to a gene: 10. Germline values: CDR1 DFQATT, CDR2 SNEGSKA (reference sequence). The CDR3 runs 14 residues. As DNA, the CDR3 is TGCAGTGCCCGGGGGGACAGGGTAATAAATGAGCAGTTCTTC. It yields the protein CSARGDRVINEQFF.

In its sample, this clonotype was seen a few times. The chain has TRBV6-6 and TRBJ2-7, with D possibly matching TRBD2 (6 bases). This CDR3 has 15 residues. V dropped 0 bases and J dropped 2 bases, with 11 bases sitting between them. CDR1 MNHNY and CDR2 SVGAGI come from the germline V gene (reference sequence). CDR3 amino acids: CASSYSGREAYEQYF. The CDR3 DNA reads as TGTGCCAGCAGTTACTCGGGCAGGGAGGCCTACGAGCAGTACTTC.

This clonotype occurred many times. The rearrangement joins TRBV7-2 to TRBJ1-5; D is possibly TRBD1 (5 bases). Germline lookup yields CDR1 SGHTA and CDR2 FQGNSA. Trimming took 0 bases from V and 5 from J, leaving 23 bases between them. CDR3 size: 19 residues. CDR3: CASSLAGASSARTDQPQHF. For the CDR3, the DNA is TGTGCCAGCAGCTTAGCAGGGGCGAGCTCCGCTAGGACGGATCAGCCCCAGCATTTT.

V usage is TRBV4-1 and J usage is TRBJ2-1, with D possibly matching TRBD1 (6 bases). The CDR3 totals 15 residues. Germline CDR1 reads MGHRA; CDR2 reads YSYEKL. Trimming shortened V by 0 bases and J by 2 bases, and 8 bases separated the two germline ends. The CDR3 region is CASSQDRGPYNEQFF. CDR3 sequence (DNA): TGCGCCAGCAGCCAAGACAGGGGACCCTACAATGAGCAGTTCTTC.

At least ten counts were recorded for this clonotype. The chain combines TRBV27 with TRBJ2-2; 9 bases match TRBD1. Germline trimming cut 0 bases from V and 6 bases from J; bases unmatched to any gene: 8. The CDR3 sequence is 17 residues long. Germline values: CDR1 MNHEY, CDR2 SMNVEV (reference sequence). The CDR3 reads CASSLSGTGNTPGELFF. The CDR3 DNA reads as TGTGCCAGCAGTTTATCAGGGACAGGGAATACACCCGGGGAGCTGTTTTTT.

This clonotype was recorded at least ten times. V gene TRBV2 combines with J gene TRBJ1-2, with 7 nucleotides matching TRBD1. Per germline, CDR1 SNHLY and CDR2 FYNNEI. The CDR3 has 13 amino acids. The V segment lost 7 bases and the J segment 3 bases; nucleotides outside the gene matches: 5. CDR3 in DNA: TGTGCCAGCATGAAGGGGGCGGACTATGGCTACACCTTC. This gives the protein CASMKGADYGYTF.